What follows describes a single T cell receptor beta chain. The antigen is unknown. This entry is derived from a study of cytomegalovirus exposure and HLA in healthy donors. Study findings and constraints: The study had only CMV serostatus as immune exposure information. TCR sequences were mostly rare, though some public TCRs occurred in many donors. Cytomegalovirus association was listed for about 180 TCR beta chains. What TCR beta sequences reportedly achieved was accurate prediction of HLA-A and HLA-B alleles in most subjects.

The PCR employed 60 Vbeta primers together with 13 Jbeta primers. Profiling relied on immunoSEQ multiplex PCR, and the TCRdb table lists in-frame clones only, not all of them. The sample comprises 110,000 to 150,000 clones, around four fifths of which are singletons, and over 9.5% rests with the top ten. After removal of 7 bases from V and 5 bases from J, the junction contained 13 bases not matched to a gene. The CDR3 is made up of 15 amino acids. CDR1 SGHNT and CDR2 YENEEA come from the germline V gene. Sequencing was performed on PBMCs. The chain has TRBV11-3 and TRBJ2-7, with 8 bases that match TRBD2. This sequence originates from a woman aged 55-70 years in good health and CMV-seropositive. The chain's CDR3 is CASNRAGGGPHEQYF. The CDR3 region has the DNA TGTGCCAGCAACCGGGCGGGAGGAGGACCCCACGAGCAGTACTTC.